This T cell receptor beta chain was recovered during a study of molecular identifiers for immune sequencing clone quantification. The CDR3 length is 15 residues. CDR1 is MNHEY and CDR2 is SVGEGT in the germline V gene. Germline trimming cut 6 bases from V and 4 bases from J; bases unmatched to any gene: 9. TCRdb reanalysed the PCR reads using MiXCR and keeps one entry per CDR3 protein. The table includes about 640,000 distinct CDR3 sequences, about 20% detected once. This clonotype was seen only a few times. This TCR was sampled from a human donor in good health. Some libraries in this study had Jurkat cell RNA spiked in. Sequencing used naive CD8+ T cells from blood, with Jurkat cell RNA spiked in. Subset of the sample: FACS-sorted CD8+CD4-CCR7+CD45RA+ naive T cells. The chain carries TRBV6-2 or TRBV6-3 and TRBJ2-7; 10 nucleotides line up with TRBD1. The CDR3 loop is CASRDRDRGRYEQYF. The DNA of the CDR3 is TGTGCCAGCAGAGACCGGGACAGGGGTCGTTACGAGCAGTACTTC.